Listed below are T cell receptor beta chains from one sample, sequenced in a study of beta chain features in type 1 diabetes. Some clones are missing from TCRdb's copy, which holds only in-frame ones; the method was immunoSEQ multiplex PCR. In the table there are 250,000 to 350,000 clones, roughly an eighth of which are singletons. Sequencing was done on a sample of naive CD4+ T cells from blood. The receptors stem from a man aged 30 to 39 with type 1 diabetes. Both conserved end residues are part of each CDR3. The D gene is left open where the match is weak. Some rows mark clone size as missing; the rest say once, few, many or name a class of expanded clone.

d_call clone_size j_call v_call cdr3_nt cdr3_aa
- - TRBJ2-1 TRBV7-9 TGTGCCAGCAGCTTATTTTCAGGTGCCGAGGGGCAGTTCTTC CASSLFSGAEGQFF
TRBD2 few TRBJ2-7 TRBV2 TGTGCCAGCAGTGATACTAGCGGGAGACCCCACGAGCAGTACTTC CASSDTSGRPHEQYF
TRBD2 - TRBJ2-3 TRBV7-6 TGTGCCAGCAGCTCGAGACTAGCGGCAGATACGCAGTATTTT CASSSRLAADTQYF
- - TRBJ2-2 TRBV7-9 TGTGCCAGCAGGTTTCCTGGGGCGGACACCGGGGAGCTGTTTTTT CASRFPGADTGELFF
- few TRBJ2-7 TRBV23-1 TGCGCCAGCACCACCGGGAAAACCTACGAGCAGTACTTC CASTTGKTYEQYF
TRBD1 - TRBJ2-7 TRBV7-2 TGTGCCAGCAGCTACGGACAGGACTACGAGCAGTACTTC CASSYGQDYEQYF
- - TRBJ2-5 TRBV5-1 TGCGCCAGCAGCCGGCTCACTAGCCTACAAGAGACCCAGTACTTC CASSRLTSLQETQYF
- few TRBJ1-2 TRBV9 TGTGCCAGCAGCGTTTTGGGGCTGAGGGGGTCTGGCTACACCTTC CASSVLGLRGSGYTF
TRBD1 few TRBJ1-4 TRBV9 TGTGCCAGCAGCGTAGAAGGACAGGGGGCGAGAAAACTGTTTTTT CASSVEGQGARKLFF
- few TRBJ2-1 TRBV5-1 TGCGCCAGCAGCTTGGGAAGCGGATACAATGAGCAGTTCTTC CASSLGSGYNEQFF
TRBD2 few TRBJ2-1 TRBV9 TGTGCCAGCAGCCTTGGACTAGCGAACAATGAGCAGTTCTTC CASSLGLANNEQFF
TRBD2 - TRBJ2-2 TRBV18 TGTGCCAGCTCACAGCAGGGACTAGCGGGAGACGGGAGACCCGGGGAGCTGTTTTTT CASSQQGLAGDGRPGELFF
- - TRBJ1-2 TRBV7-9 TGTGCCAGCAGCTTAGTAGGGGCTGACTATGGCTACACCTTC CASSLVGADYGYTF
- - TRBJ2-5 TRBV7-2 TGTGCCAGCAGCTTAGCGAGGCAGACCCAGTACTTC CASSLARQTQYF
TRBD2 few TRBJ2-2 TRBV15 TGTGCCACCAGCACGGGAGGCGACACCGGGGAGCTGTTTTTT CATSTGGDTGELFF
TRBD2 few TRBJ2-3 TRBV29-1 TGCAGCGTTGGTCCGCGGGCGGGGGAAACAGATACGCAGTATTTT CSVGPRAGETDTQYF
TRBD2 - TRBJ2-3 TRBV14 TGTGCCAGCAGCCAAGACGAGCTAGCGGGAGCAGATACGCAGTATTTT CASSQDELAGADTQYF
- - TRBJ1-2 TRBV7-9 TGTGCCAGCAGCTTGATTCAGAACTATGGCTACACCTTC CASSLIQNYGYTF
- few TRBJ2-4 TRBV18 TGTGCCAGCTCACTGGGCGAAGGAAACATTCAGTACTTC CASSLGEGNIQYF
- few TRBJ2-2 TRBV19 TGTGCCAGTAGGAGAGCAGGGGAGCTGTTTTTT CASRRAGELFF
TRBD1 few TRBJ1-2 TRBV7-2 TGTGCCAGCAGCTCCCTCGGAGACAGGGAAGGCTACACCTTC CASSSLGDREGYTF
- few TRBJ2-7 TRBV4-2 TGTGCCAGCAGCCCAACCCGCCAGCAGGTACTCTCCTACGAGCAGTACTTC CASSPTRQQVLSYEQYF
- - TRBJ1-4 TRBV2 TGTGCCAGCAGCCCCGGGACAACTAATGAAAAACTGTTTTTT CASSPGTTNEKLFF
- - TRBJ1-2 TRBV25-1 TGTGCCAGCAGTCCCGAATGGAGGGAGGGTGGCTACACCTTC CASSPEWREGGYTF
- - TRBJ1-1 TRBV5-1 TGCGCCAGCAGCTTGGGCCCAGGGATGAACACTGAAGCTTTCTTT CASSLGPGMNTEAFF
- - TRBJ2-7 TRBV29-1 TGCAGCGTTGGTGAGGATTACGAGCAGTACTTC CSVGEDYEQYF
TRBD1 - TRBJ1-5 TRBV10-3 TGTGCCATCAGTGTCGACAGGGACAATCAGCCCCAGCATTTT CAISVDRDNQPQHF
- - TRBJ2-7 TRBV7-7 TGTGCTAGCAGCACGGGATCGGGGTTGGCCGAGCAGTACTTC CASSTGSGLAEQYF
- few TRBJ1-2 TRBV5-1 TGCGCCAGCAGCTCAGACAGCTACTATGGCTACACCTTC CASSSDSYYGYTF
- - TRBJ2-7 TRBV7-2 TGTGCCAGCAGCTTAGCGTGGGACACAAACTACGAGCAGTACTTC CASSLAWDTNYEQYF
TRBD1 - TRBJ1-5 TRBV2 TGTGCCAGCAGCCTCGGGACAGTCAATCAGCCCCAGCATTTT CASSLGTVNQPQHF
TRBD1 - TRBJ1-2 TRBV5-1 TGCGCCAGCAGTGCGGACAGGGGCTCTGGCTACACCTTC CASSADRGSGYTF
TRBD2 few TRBJ2-1 TRBV4-1 TGCGCCAGCAGCCCCCCTGGCCTAGCGGAATACAATGAGCAGTTCTTC CASSPPGLAEYNEQFF
- few TRBJ1-2 TRBV7-2 TGTGCCAGCAGCCCCGGACAGAGAAACTATGGCTACACCTTC CASSPGQRNYGYTF
- - TRBJ2-2 TRBV7-3 TGTGCCAGCAGCTTTGGGGAGCGGAGAAACACCGGGGAGCTGTTTTTT CASSFGERRNTGELFF
- - TRBJ1-3 TRBV7-9 TGTGCCAGCAGCTTCCCCCTTCAGCGGGGCTCTGGAAACACCATATATTTT CASSFPLQRGSGNTIYF
TRBD2 few TRBJ2-1 TRBV7-9 TGTGCCAGCAGCAGACTAGCGGGTGGCAAGGAAGAGCAGTTCTTC CASSRLAGGKEEQFF
TRBD2 few TRBJ2-1 TRBV9 TGTGCCAGCAGCGTAGGAGGGTGGGCGGGAGAAGCTGAGCAGTTCTTC CASSVGGWAGEAEQFF
- - TRBJ2-2 TRBV18 TGTGCCAGCTCACCGGAGACAGTCACCGGGGAGCTGTTTTTT CASSPETVTGELFF
- - TRBJ2-1 TRBV18 TGTGCCAGCTCACCACTCCCAGGGGACTCCTACAATGAGCAGTTCTTC CASSPLPGDSYNEQFF
- - TRBJ2-5 TRBV20-1 TGCAGTGCTCGGCAAGAGACCCAGTACTTC CSARQETQYF
TRBD2 - TRBJ2-7 TRBV7-2 TGTGCCAGCAGCCCGGGACTAGCGGGAGGAGCCTACGAGCAGTACTTC CASSPGLAGGAYEQYF
- few TRBJ2-2 TRBV4-1 TGCGCCAGCAGCCAAGGCACGAGATCGAACACCGGGGAGCTGTTTTTT CASSQGTRSNTGELFF
- few TRBJ2-5 TRBV7-3 TGTGCCAGCAGCTTAAGGGCCAGCCAAGAGACCCAGTACTTC CASSLRASQETQYF
- - TRBJ1-5 TRBV21-1 TGTGCCAGCAGCTTTCGCGGGACAGGCCTCAATCAGCCCCAGCATTTT CASSFRGTGLNQPQHF
TRBD1 few TRBJ1-1 TRBV18 TGTGCCAGCTCACCAACGACAGGGACCACTGAAGCTTTCTTT CASSPTTGTTEAFF
TRBD2 - TRBJ2-7 TRBV19 TGTGCCAGTAGTATTTCGAGCGGGGCCCTCGGCTACGAGCAGTACTTC CASSISSGALGYEQYF
- few TRBJ2-1 TRBV10-3 TGTGCCATCACCGAGCGGGCCAGCTCCTACAATGAGCAGTTCTTC CAITERASSYNEQFF
- - TRBJ2-5 TRBV5-1 TGCGCCAGCAGCTTGGCCAACAGGGAGACCCAGTACTTC CASSLANRETQYF
- - TRBJ2-3 TRBV9 TGTGCCAGCAGCCAGACAGATACGCAGTATTTT CASSQTDTQYF
- - TRBJ2-5 TRBV14 TGTGCCAGCAGCCAGATAGTAGAAGAGACCCAGTACTTC CASSQIVEETQYF
- - TRBJ1-5 TRBV28 TGTGCCAGCATTACCACCCGTCCGGGTCAGCCCCAGCATTTT CASITTRPGQPQHF
- - TRBJ2-2 TRBV9 TGTGCCAGCTCGCCTGCGCAATCCGGGGAGCTGTTTTTT CASSPAQSGELFF
TRBD1 few TRBJ2-1 TRBV6-6 TGTGCCAGCAGTCCGGGACAGTACAATGAGCAGTTCTTC CASSPGQYNEQFF
TRBD1 once TRBJ2-7 TRBV7-7 TGTGCCAGCAGCAGGGACAGGGGAAGCGAGCAGTACTTC CASSRDRGSEQYF
- few TRBJ2-7 TRBV18 TGTGCCAGCTCACAGGGGGGGAGCTCCTACGAGCAGTACTTC CASSQGGSSYEQYF
TRBD2 - TRBJ2-7 TRBV11-1 TGTGCCAGCAGCTTAGGCCTAGCGGGATCCTACGAGCAGTACTTC CASSLGLAGSYEQYF
TRBD1 - TRBJ2-7 TRBV6-5 TGTGCCAGCAGTTACTCCGACAGGGGTTACGAGCAGTACTTC CASSYSDRGYEQYF